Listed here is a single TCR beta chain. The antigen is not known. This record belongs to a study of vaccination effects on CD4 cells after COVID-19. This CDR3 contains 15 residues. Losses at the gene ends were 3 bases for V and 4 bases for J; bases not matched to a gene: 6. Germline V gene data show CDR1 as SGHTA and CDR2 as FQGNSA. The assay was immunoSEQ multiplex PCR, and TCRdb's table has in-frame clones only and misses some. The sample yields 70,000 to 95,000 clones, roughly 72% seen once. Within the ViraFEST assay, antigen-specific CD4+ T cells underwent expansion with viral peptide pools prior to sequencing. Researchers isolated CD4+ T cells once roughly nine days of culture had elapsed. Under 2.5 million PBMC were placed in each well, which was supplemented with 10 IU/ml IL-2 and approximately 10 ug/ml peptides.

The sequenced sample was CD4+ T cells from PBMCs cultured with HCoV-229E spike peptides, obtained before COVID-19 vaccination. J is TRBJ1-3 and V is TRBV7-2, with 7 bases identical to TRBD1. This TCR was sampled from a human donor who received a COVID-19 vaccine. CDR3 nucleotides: TGTGCCAGCAGCTTGTTTACAGGGGCCGGAAACACCATATATTTT. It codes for CASSLFTGAGNTIYF.